The clone carrying this T cell receptor (beta chain) was detected only a few times. The antigen is undetermined. One end of the junction does not line up with germline, which may come from a read error. Constant-segment-primed 5'RACE gave TCR alpha and TCR beta cDNA libraries with sample barcodes and UMIs. TCRdb re-analysed the 5' RACE reads in MiXCR, keeping a single row per CDR3 protein. The profile shows fewer than 400,000 distinct CDR3 sequences, approximately 16% of them singletons. Germline CDR1 and CDR2: SSHAT and FNYEAQ (reference sequence). The CDR3 consists of 15 residues. The sample comes from a study of T-cell memory formation after mild COVID-19. Study-wide background: The two donors had largely donor-specific TCR clusters. Findings and limits, study-wide: Still unconfirmed is whether the second-wave clones peaking on day 37 recognized SARS-CoV-2.

The TCR comes from a man in his late teens or twenties who had mild COVID-19 (a few samples of this study predate the infection). Cell type and time point are not known. The sequenced sample consisted of PBMCs or a T cell subset sorted from them (not recorded which). The chain has TRBV7-7 and TRBJ2-5; TRBD2 matches at 7 bases. CDR3 nucleotides: TGTGCTAGCAGCTTAGGGCGGGGGAGCCAAGAGACCCAGTACTTC. Its translation is CASSLGRGSQETQYF.